This T cell receptor beta chain was observed in a study of breast tumors, draining lymph nodes, adjacent tissues. Study-level points and caveats: Tumor TCR diversity was below lymph nodes but above nontumor tissue.

This CDR3 is 15 amino acids long. V shed 1 base and J shed 2 bases, with 12 bases lying between them. A remark on this clonotype: Its antigen is unknown.

TCRdb itself ran the multiplex PCR reads through MiXCR, one entry per CDR3 protein. The profile covers about 35,000 distinct CDR3 sequences, with approximately 37% appearing a single time and roughly a tenth taken by the ten largest. This sequence originates from a female donor with breast cancer. Some clones in this sample may be carry-over from other donors' samples. The V and J genes are TRBV12-3 or TRBV12-4 and TRBJ2-7; D unresolved. Sequencing used breast tumor tissue. CDR3 residues: CASSLGHAAAYEQYF. CDR3 bases: TGTGCCAGCAGTTTAGGACACGCGGCTGCCTACGAGCAGTACTTC.